The rows below give T cell receptor beta chains drawn from one sample of a study of T cells in localized non-small cell lung cancer. Assay used: immunoSEQ multiplex PCR; TCRdb lists only in-frame clones, some missing. The data contain more than 30,000 clones, 86% of them seen just once; the ten biggest clones take up around 4.2%. The sample was peripheral blood, taken before any cancer treatment. The receptors come from a male donor older than 55 with stage III lung adenocarcinoma. Each CDR3 is given with its conserved first and last residue. D genes are given only for firm matches. Clone size is not always given. Where it is, it says once, few, many or a class for expanded clones.

>-|TRBV6-1|TRBJ1-5|TRBD1
CASSEVWGQGDLSNQPQHF
TGTGCCAGCAGTGAAGTCTGGGGACAGGGCGATTTAAGCAATCAGCCCCAGCATTTT
>-|TRBV5-4|TRBJ2-7|TRBD2
CASSLVLAGVTEQYF
TGTGCCAGCAGCTTGGTACTAGCGGGAGTAACCGAGCAGTACTTC
>-|TRBV5-6|TRBJ1-5|-
CASSFGHINQPQHF
TGTGCCAGCAGCTTCGGACATATTAATCAGCCCCAGCATTTT
>-|TRBV14|TRBJ2-6|-
CASTPLGGANVLTF
TGTGCCAGCACCCCATTAGGGGGGGCCAACGTCCTGACTTTC
>-|TRBV28|TRBJ1-5|-
CASSRMSNQPQHF
TGTGCCAGCAGTAGAATGAGCAATCAGCCCCAGCATTTT
>once|TRBV6-1|TRBJ1-3|-
CASSEIRGAGNTIYF
TGTGCCAGCAGTGAAATCAGGGGAGCAGGAAACACCATATATTTT
>-|TRBV6-4|TRBJ1-2|-
CASSDGDYGYTF
TGTGCCAGCAGTGACGGGGACTATGGCTACACCTTC
>once|TRBV15|TRBJ1-1|-
CATSVPGLPATEAFF
TGTGCCACCAGCGTCCCGGGGCTGCCGGCTACTGAAGCTTTCTTT
>-|TRBV6-1|TRBJ1-1|TRBD1
CASSPGTGYSSEAFF
TGTGCCAGCAGTCCCGGGACAGGTTACTCCTCTGAAGCTTTCTTT
>-|TRBV5-1|TRBJ1-1|-
CASSSTRRDTEAFF
TGCGCCAGCAGCTCGACACGACGAGACACTGAAGCTTTCTTT
>-|TRBV19|TRBJ2-1|TRBD2
CASSGLAYSINNEQFF
TGTGCCAGTAGTGGACTAGCGTACAGTATAAACAATGAGCAGTTCTTC
>-|TRBV7-8|TRBJ1-3|-
CASSLVSAGLSGNTIYF
TGTGCCAGCAGCTTAGTTTCGGCAGGCCTCTCTGGAAACACCATATATTTT
>-|TRBV6-1|TRBJ2-1|TRBD2
CASSEALGGSTYNEQFF
TGTGCCAGCAGTGAAGCTCTTGGCGGGAGTACCTACAATGAGCAGTTCTTC
>-|TRBV18|TRBJ1-4|-
CASSQPTVHNEKLFF
TGTGCCAGCTCACAACCGACGGTTCATAATGAAAAACTGTTTTTT
>-|TRBV12-5|TRBJ2-3|-
CASKRGSEGDTQYF
TGTGCTAGTAAACGGGGCTCGGAGGGAGATACGCAGTATTTT
>-|TRBV19|TRBJ2-1|-
CASSIRTDHSEQFF
TGTGCCAGTAGTATCAGGACAGATCACAGTGAGCAGTTCTTC
>-|TRBV7-8|TRBJ2-5|-
CASSFTFKGGRETQYF
TGTGCCAGCAGCTTTACATTTAAGGGGGGGCGAGAGACCCAGTACTTC
>-|TRBV5-1|TRBJ2-7|TRBD1
CASSWTGERREQYF
TGCGCCAGCAGCTGGACAGGGGAACGGCGCGAGCAGTACTTC
>once|TRBV7-9|TRBJ2-7|TRBD2
CASSQASGPSSYEQYF
TGTGCCAGCAGCCAAGCTAGCGGGCCAAGCTCCTACGAGCAGTACTTC
>-|TRBV6-6|TRBJ1-1|TRBD1
CASRSTGALTEAFF
TGTGCCAGCAGATCGACAGGGGCGCTCACTGAAGCTTTCTTT
>-|TRBV6-5|TRBJ1-4|TRBD1
CASSSDRGTNEKLFF
TGTGCCAGCAGTTCGGACAGGGGGACTAATGAAAAACTGTTTTTT
>-|TRBV6-1|TRBJ2-1|-
CASSRWDEQFF
TGTGCCAGCAGCCGGTGGGATGAGCAGTTCTTC
>-|TRBV5-4|TRBJ2-3|-
CASSFLERRTDTQYF
TGTGCCAGCAGCTTCCTTGAGCGGCGCACAGATACGCAGTATTTT
>-|TRBV5-8|TRBJ2-7|TRBD1
CASSFSQGAYGQYF
TGTGCCAGCAGCTTTAGTCAGGGGGCCTACGGGCAGTACTTC
>-|TRBV5-6|TRBJ1-6|-
CASSFLTAEYNSPLHF
TGTGCCAGCAGCTTTCTGACAGCCGAATATAATTCACCCCTCCACTTT
>-|TRBV5-1|TRBJ2-3|-
CASSLEGSGPDTQYF
TGCGCCAGCAGCTTGGAGGGTAGCGGCCCAGATACGCAGTATTTT
>-|TRBV14|TRBJ1-1|-
CASSQTGRGRAFF
TGTGCCAGCAGCCAGACAGGCCGGGGACGGGCTTTCTTT
>-|TRBV7-3|TRBJ2-7|TRBD1
CASSLTGQGYEQYF
TGTGCCAGCAGCTTAACGGGACAGGGCTACGAGCAGTACTTC
>-|TRBV5-5|TRBJ1-1|-
CASSLRNTEAFF
TGTGCCAGCAGCTTGCGGAACACTGAAGCTTTCTTT
>-|TRBV7-2|TRBJ2-5|-
CASSFGLETQYF
TGTGCCAGCAGCTTCGGGCTGGAGACCCAGTACTTC
>-|TRBV27|TRBJ1-2|-
CASSLSAFYGYTF
TGTGCCAGCAGTTTATCAGCTTTCTATGGCTACACCTTC
>-|TRBV6-5|TRBJ2-3|-
CASSLGTDTQYF
TGTGCCAGCAGTTTAGGGACAGATACGCAGTATTTT
>-|TRBV29-1|TRBJ1-2|TRBD1
CSVEAPQTGGPDYGYTF
TGCAGCGTTGAAGCTCCCCAGACAGGGGGCCCCGACTATGGCTACACCTTC
>once|TRBV6-6|TRBJ1-1|-
CASSYSFGGATEAFF
TGTGCCAGCAGTTACTCCTTTGGAGGGGCAACTGAAGCTTTCTTT
>once|TRBV11-3|TRBJ2-6|TRBD1
CASSPGTGTIDGANVLTF
TGTGCCAGCAGCCCCGGGACAGGGACGATTGACGGGGCCAACGTCCTGACTTTC
>-|TRBV19|TRBJ1-1|-
CASIPGRGFSDSREAFF
TGTGCCAGTATTCCGGGACGGGGGTTCTCCGACTCGCGTGAAGCTTTCTTT
>-|TRBV18|TRBJ2-2|TRBD2
CASSGTSLTGELFF
TGTGCCAGCTCCGGGACTAGTCTCACCGGGGAGCTGTTTTTT
>-|TRBV6-5|TRBJ1-4|-
CASSVGQKNEKLFF
TGTGCCAGCAGCGTAGGACAGAAGAATGAAAAACTGTTTTTT
>-|TRBV30|TRBJ1-2|-
CASMPGPPPNYGYTF
TGTGCCTCGATGCCAGGACCTCCACCTAACTATGGCTACACCTTC
>-|TRBV6-5|TRBJ2-2|-
CASSLGLVGTGELFF
TGTGCCAGCAGTTTGGGACTTGTCGGCACCGGGGAGCTGTTTTTT
>-|TRBV5-3|TRBJ1-2|-
CARSLGRDYGYTF
TGTGCCAGAAGCTTGGGCAGGGACTATGGCTACACCTTC
>-|TRBV28|TRBJ2-5|-
CASSFGGSETQYF
TGTGCCAGCAGTTTCGGGGGATCAGAGACCCAGTACTTC
>-|TRBV7-6|TRBJ1-6|-
CASSPRGKQGASPLHF
TGTGCCAGCAGTCCGCGGGGGAAACAGGGCGCTTCACCCCTCCACTTT
>-|TRBV6-1|TRBJ2-5|-
CASSEVGGAQTQYF
TGTGCCAGCAGTGAAGTCGGGGGCGCACAGACCCAGTACTTC
>-|TRBV27|TRBJ1-1|-
CASSLPGSTEAFF
TGTGCCAGCAGCCTCCCAGGGAGCACTGAAGCTTTCTTT
>once|TRBV18|TRBJ2-7|-
CASSGGITGSGYEQYF
TGTGCCAGCTCAGGTGGAATAACAGGGAGCGGCTACGAGCAGTACTTC
>-|TRBV19|TRBJ1-3|TRBD1
CATSDRLGSGNTIYF
TGTGCCACCTCGGACAGGCTGGGGTCCGGAAACACCATATATTTT
>-|TRBV5-1|TRBJ2-7|-
CASSQTGRRDEQYF
TGCGCCAGCAGCCAAACGGGACGAAGGGACGAGCAGTACTTC
>-|TRBV5-4|TRBJ2-1|TRBD2
CASSFSSGEQFF
TGTGCCAGCAGTTTCTCTAGCGGTGAGCAGTTCTTC
>-|TRBV19|TRBJ1-2|-
CASSIASYGYTF
TGTGCCAGTAGTATAGCCAGCTATGGCTACACCTTC
>-|TRBV5-1|TRBJ1-1|TRBD1
CASSSSDRDEAFF
TGCGCCAGCAGCTCCTCCGACAGGGATGAAGCTTTCTTT
>-|TRBV2|TRBJ2-7|-
CASKPVSYEQYF
TGTGCCAGCAAACCAGTCTCCTACGAGCAGTACTTC
>-|TRBV5-8|TRBJ1-1|-
CASSLEGRLNTEAFF
TGTGCCAGCAGCTTGGAGGGCAGGTTGAACACTGAAGCTTTCTTT
>-|TRBV7-3|TRBJ1-3|-
CASSLTPVGNTIYF
TGTGCCAGCAGCTTAACTCCGGTTGGAAACACCATATATTTT
>-|TRBV27|TRBJ2-6|-
CASSRAPGSNSGANVLTF
TGTGCCAGCAGCCGGGCTCCGGGCTCCAACTCTGGGGCCAACGTCCTGACTTTC
>-|TRBV29-1|TRBJ1-1|-
CSAGTMNTEAFF
TGCAGCGCTGGGACCATGAACACTGAAGCTTTCTTT
>-|TRBV18|TRBJ1-1|-
CASSRRQGGTEAFF
TGTGCCAGCTCCCGGCGTCAGGGAGGAACTGAAGCTTTCTTT
>-|TRBV2|TRBJ2-1|TRBD2
CASSEFRGLAGNEQFF
TGTGCCAGCAGTGAATTCAGGGGACTAGCGGGGAATGAGCAGTTCTTC
>-|TRBV12-1|TRBJ1-2|-
CASSFCGGTDYGYTF
TGTGCCAGCAGCTTTTGTGGGGGCACGGACTATGGCTACACCTTC